Below are 30 T cell receptor beta chains sequenced from a single sample in a study of post-analysis software for immune sequencing data. The study, taken as a whole, reports: TRBV segments more frequent in patients than in controls numbered five and included TRBV5-6, TRBV5-1 and TRBV20-1.

Unique molecular identifiers were carried by the TCR beta cDNA libraries. In TCRdb, the PCR reads were re-called with MiXCR into one record per CDR3 protein. Counted here are 750,000 to 900,000 distinct CDR3 sequences, 46% occurring once; the ten biggest clones make up 4.9%. Their antigen targets remain unknown. The specimen sequenced was blood. The source of these receptors is a girl between 5 and 17 years old with multiple sclerosis.

This clonotype was found once. The chain combines TRBV6-1 with TRBJ2-3; 8 bases match TRBD2. V dropped 7 bases and J dropped 5; count of bases not matched to a gene: 8. This CDR3 has 14 residues. Germline values: CDR1 MNHNS, CDR2 SASEGT. The CDR3 DNA reads as TGTGCCAGCACCCCAGGACTAGCTATAGATACGCAGTATTTT. This sequence encodes CASTPGLAIDTQYF.

This clonotype has ten or more counts. The chain joins TRBV3-1 to TRBJ2-7; TRBD1 might be the D (5 bases). Germline V gives CDR1 LGHDT, CDR2 YNNKEL (reference sequence). The CDR3 covers 12 residues. Trimming cost V 8 bases and J 0 bases, with 8 bases left between them. In DNA, the CDR3 is TGTGCCAGCTCGCAGGGCTCCTACGAGCAGTACTTC. Translated, it gives CASSQGSYEQYF.

The chain combines TRBV6-5 with TRBJ2-5; 10 positions match TRBD2. V dropped 7 bases and J dropped 2; count of bases not matched to a gene: 10. CDR1 MNHEY and CDR2 SVGAGI come from the germline V gene. The CDR3 spans 16 residues. The CDR3 sequence is CASTPGLAIPQETQYF. The DNA of the CDR3 is TGTGCCAGCACGCCGGGACTAGCGATTCCACAAGAGACCCAGTACTTC.

V gene TRBV7-9 combines with J gene TRBJ2-7, with 7 bases lining up with TRBD2. Germline V gene lookup returns CDR1 SEHNR and CDR2 FQNEAQ (reference sequence). The CDR3 totals 15 residues. V was clipped by 1 base and J by 0 bases; unmatched bases: 3. CDR3 in amino acids: CASSLGGTTSYEQYF. As DNA, the CDR3 is TGTGCCAGCAGCTTAGGGGGGACTACCTCCTACGAGCAGTACTTC.

V gene TRBV12-3 or TRBV12-4 combines with J gene TRBJ2-5, with 12 bases fitting TRBD2. This CDR3 region has 14 residues. V trimming: 8 bases; J trimming: 4 bases; junction bases outside the gene matches: 5. The CDR3 region has the DNA TGTGCCAGCTCGGGGGGACTAGCGGGAGAGACCCAGTACTTC. It yields the protein CASSGGLAGETQYF.

This clonotype has just one count. This rearrangement joins TRBV28 to TRBJ2-3; D uncertain. V shed 8 bases and J shed 2 bases, with 14 bases lying between them. The CDR3 is 14 amino acids. In germline, CDR1 is MDHEN, CDR2 SYDVKM. The DNA for the CDR3 is TGTGCCAGCTCACCCGGGTCCATCACAGATACGCAGTATTTT. Protein sequence: CASSPGSITDTQYF.

This chain uses TRBV2 with TRBJ2-4, with D tentatively TRBD1 or TRBD2 (5 bases each). Trimming left V 6 bases short and J 0 bases short, with 15 bases between. Germline V gene data show CDR1 as SNHLY and CDR2 as FYNNEI. The CDR3 has 16 amino acids. The DNA of the CDR3 is TGTGCCAGCAGGGGGGACCCGAAGTCAGCCAAAAACATTCAGTACTTC. It specifies CASRGDPKSAKNIQYF.

The table lists this clonotype with a few counts. The genes are TRBV5-1 and TRBJ2-3, with D unresolved. Trimming removed 4 bases at V and 1 base at J, with 10 bases between. The CDR3 totals 14 residues. Germline loops: CDR1 SGHRS, CDR2 YFSETQ. CDR3 in DNA: TGCGCCAGCAGCACGTCGACGGGCACAGATACGCAGTATTTT. Translating it yields CASSTSTGTDTQYF.

The chain has TRBV13 and TRBJ2-7, with 9 bases matching TRBD2. Germline V lookup: CDR1 PRHDT, CDR2 FYEKMQ (reference sequence). V shed 8 bases and J 5 bases; nucleotides not matched to a gene: 7. The CDR3 length is 13 residues. The CDR3 DNA follows: TGTGCCAGCTCGATAGCGGGAGACCACGAGCAGTACTTC. Encoded protein: CASSIAGDHEQYF.

This chain joins TRBV7-2 and TRBJ1-4, with D possibly matching TRBD1 (5 bases). Germline lookup yields CDR1 SGHTA and CDR2 FQGNSA. V lost 1 base and J lost 6, with 12 bases in between. The CDR3 is made up of 15 amino acids. The CDR3 DNA sequence: TGTGCCAGCAGCTTAGTTTTAGGGGCGGATGAAAAACTGTTTTTT. Protein product: CASSLVLGADEKLFF.

This clonotype showed up just a few times. The chain links TRBV18 to TRBJ1-2; no clear D. The CDR3 is 12 amino acids. With 2 bases removed from V and 8 bases from J, the gap between germline ends came to 9 bases. Germline V gene data show CDR1 as KGHSH and CDR2 as LQKENI. The CDR3 loop is CASSPGKGGYTF. CDR3 coding DNA: TGTGCCAGCTCACCAGGGAAAGGGGGCTACACCTTC.

J is TRBJ2-1 and V is TRBV5-1; TRBD2 agrees at 7 bases. The CDR3 has 16 residues. The V segment lost 4 bases and the J segment 7 bases; nucleotides outside the gene matches: 14. Germline values: CDR1 SGHRS, CDR2 YFSETQ. DNA of the CDR3: TGCGCCAGCAGCCCCGAAGTGGGAGGGCCGGTGAATGAGCAGTTCTTC. Its translation is CASSPEVGGPVNEQFF.

The V and J genes are TRBV12-3 or TRBV12-4 and TRBJ1-1; D gene unclear. Deletions cut 7 bases from V and 1 base from J, with 16 bases between. This CDR3 spans 15 amino acids. CDR3 region: CASTPRHNENTEAFF. The CDR3 DNA is TGTGCCAGCACCCCCAGACACAATGAGAACACTGAAGCTTTCTTT.

The genes are TRBV6-5 and TRBJ2-5; 10 nucleotides match TRBD2. The V segment lost 0 bases and the J segment 5 bases; nucleotides outside the gene matches: 6. The CDR3 is 16 amino acids. CDR1 and CDR2 (germline): MNHEY, SVGAGI. As DNA, the CDR3 is TGTGCCAGCAGTTACTCGTTTAGCGGGAGGTGGGAGACCCAGTACTTC. It is translated as CASSYSFSGRWETQYF.

V is TRBV15 and J is TRBJ2-5, with 7 bases that match TRBD1. Germline V gene sequence: CDR1 LNHNV, CDR2 YYDKDF (reference sequence). The CDR3 totals 14 residues. Unmatched junction bases numbered 2, after V lost 1 base and J lost 3 bases. The CDR3 coding sequence is TGTGCCACCAGCAGAGGACAGGGCGAAGAGACCCAGTACTTC. Translation gives CATSRGQGEETQYF.

This clonotype was recorded a few times. The gene calls are TRBV7-2 and TRBJ2-7; no clear D gene. In germline, CDR1 is SGHTA, CDR2 FQGNSA. There are 14 residues in the CDR3. V lost 3 bases, J lost 0 bases, and 9 bases lay in between. The CDR3 nucleotides are TGTGCCAGCAGCTTGGCGGTGGGCTCCTACGAGCAGTACTTC. It translates to CASSLAVGSYEQYF. The full variable domain, completed using reference TRBV7-2 and TRBJ2-7, is GAGVSQSPSNKVTEKGKDVELRCDPISGHTALYWYRQSLGQGLEFLIYFQGNSAPDKSGLPSDRFSAERTGGSVSTLTIQRTQQEDSAVYLCASSLAVGSYEQYFGPGTRLTVT.

This rearrangement joins TRBV20-1 to TRBJ1-1; D is possibly TRBD1 (6 bases). The CDR3 covers 15 residues. Germline CDR1 reads DFQATT; CDR2 reads SNEGSKA (reference sequence). V shed 6 bases and J shed 0 bases, with 17 bases lying between them. Here the CDR3 DNA reads TGCAGTGCCACCAGGACAGCCCCTATGAACACTGAAGCTTTCTTT. This encodes CSATRTAPMNTEAFF.

This clonotype was detected ten times or more. The rearrangement uses TRBV12-3 or TRBV12-4 and TRBJ2-7; no clear D. Trimming took off 1 base at V and 3 bases at J, with 7 bases between the two ends. CDR3 size: 13 residues. The CDR3 loop reads CASSLEGGYEQYF. The DNA for the CDR3 is TGTGCCAGCAGTTTAGAGGGCGGCTACGAGCAGTACTTC.

The chain couples TRBV7-8 to TRBJ2-7; no definite D call. Trimming shortened V by 10 bases and J by 6 bases, and 16 bases separated the two germline ends. Germline V gene sequence: CDR1 SGHVS, CDR2 FQNEAQ. This CDR3 has 12 residues. The CDR3: CATRLVGSEQYF. The CDR3 region has the DNA TGTGCCACCCGGCTAGTCGGCTCCGAGCAGTACTTC.

This chain connects TRBV10-3 to TRBJ2-7; D tentatively reads TRBD1 or TRBD2 (6 bases each). V dropped 6 bases and J dropped 3 bases, with 12 bases sitting between them. The germline gives CDR1 ENHRY, CDR2 SYGVKD. The CDR3 covers 13 residues. The DNA for the CDR3 is TGTGCCATCAGGCGGGACACGAACTACGAGCAGTACTTC. As protein: CAIRRDTNYEQYF.

The V call is TRBV20-1, the J call TRBJ2-1; TRBD2 matches 8 bases. The CDR3 has 11 residues. The germline V gene encodes CDR1 DFQATT and CDR2 SNEGSKA (reference sequence). With V trimmed by 6 bases and J by 13 bases, 8 bases remained unmatched. In DNA, the CDR3 is TGCAGTGCACCCCAGCGGGAGAAACAGTTCTTC. This encodes CSAPQREKQFF.

The rearrangement joins TRBV6-2 or TRBV6-3 to TRBJ2-5, with D tentatively TRBD1 (6 bases). The DNA matches TRBJ2-7 better at its end, which makes the J call doubtful. This CDR3 is built from 14 residues. The germline V gene has CDR1 MNHEY and CDR2 SVGEGT. CDR3 coding DNA: TGTGCCAGCACCCACAGGGATCGCACCTACGAGCAGTACTTC. It specifies CASTHRDRTYEQYF.

The gene calls are TRBV28 and TRBJ2-7; the D call may be TRBD1 or TRBD2 (7 bases each). The J call is uncertain, as TRBJ2-5 better fits the DNA end. The germline gives CDR1 MDHEN, CDR2 SYDVKM. This CDR3 is 15 amino acids long. CDR3 DNA sequence: TGTGCCAGCAGTCCACAGGGGAGGGAGCAAGAGACCCAGTACTTC. Protein sequence: CASSPQGREQETQYF.

This clonotype was counted between two and nine times. This chain joins TRBV6-2 or TRBV6-3 and TRBJ2-5; D gene unclear. V was shortened by 0 bases and J by 4 bases, with 9 bases between the two germline ends. Germline CDR1 MNHEY, CDR2 SVGEGT. There are 14 residues in the CDR3. CDR3 DNA sequence: TGTGCCAGCAGTTACTCCCAGTTACTAGAGACCCAGTACTTC. This codes for CASSYSQLLETQYF.

This clonotype was counted only a few times. In DNA, the CDR3 is TGTGCCAGCAGCCTAGGACAGGGGGCTGTCGAGCAGTACTTC. This translates into CASSLGQGAVEQYF. The V gene is TRBV7-3, the J gene TRBJ2-7; TRBD1 aligns across 11 bases. J lost 6 bases, V lost 5 bases, and 6 bases had no gene match. Germline V gene sequence: CDR1 SGHTA, CDR2 FQGTGA. The CDR3 covers 14 residues.

This clonotype has ten or more counts. This sequence joins TRBV4-2 and TRBJ2-3; TRBD1 agrees at 8 bases. The CDR3 is made up of 15 amino acids. Trimming cost V 4 bases and J 6 bases; bases outside gene matches: 9. Per the germline V gene, CDR1 is LGHNA and CDR2 is YNFKEQ. CDR3: CASSPSANRGDTQYF. The CDR3, as DNA: TGTGCCAGCAGCCCGTCGGCGAACAGGGGGGATACGCAGTATTTT.

The V gene is TRBV20-1, the J gene TRBJ2-3; 10 positions agree with TRBD2. Germline V lookup: CDR1 DFQATT, CDR2 SNEGSKA (reference sequence). Trimming at V came to 2 bases and at J to 6 bases, leaving 8 bases not matched to a gene. The CDR3 runs 15 residues. CDR3 region: CSARSSGRALDTQYF. CDR3 nucleotides: TGCAGTGCTAGATCGAGCGGGAGGGCCCTCGATACGCAGTATTTT.

This chain uses TRBV9 with TRBJ2-7; no definite D call. Gene TRBJ2-5 matches the end of the DNA better, so the J call may be wrong. The length of the CDR3 is 16 residues. Looked up from germline, CDR1 is SGDLS and CDR2 is YYNGEE. The CDR3 region is CASSVGPAPGGKTQYF. The CDR3, as DNA: TGTGCCAGCAGCGTAGGTCCCGCCCCGGGTGGAAAGACCCAGTACTTC.

This clonotype was detected only a few times. This chain uses TRBV9 with TRBJ1-6, with D maybe TRBD1 (5 bases). This CDR3 is built from 14 residues. CDR1 SGDLS and CDR2 YYNGEE come from the germline V gene. Trimming cost V 0 bases and J 12 bases, with 13 bases left between them. The CDR3 DNA reads TGTGCCAGCAGCGTAGCGCAGGGAGGCGGACCCCTCCACTTT. Translating it yields CASSVAQGGGPLHF.

This clonotype was found once. This chain uses TRBV5-1 with TRBJ1-2; 12 positions match TRBD1. The CDR3 is 14 residues long. Germline assignment: CDR1 SGHRS and CDR2 YFSETQ. Germline trimming cut 8 bases from V and 8 bases from J; bases unmatched to any gene: 10. DNA for the CDR3: TGCGCCAGTCAAACGGGACAGGGGGCGCGCGGCTACACCTTC. Its protein product is CASQTGQGARGYTF.